Listed below are T cell receptor beta chains from one sample, sequenced in a study of Ad26.COV2.S vaccination and SARS-CoV-2 variants. Produced via immunoSEQ multiplex PCR; TCRdb's table is partial and in-frame only. The table has 350,000 to 400,000 clones, around 85% seen once. The sequencing here drew on peripheral blood, taken in a trial of Ad26.COV2.S vaccine versus placebo. The receptors shown here come from a person aged 18 to 59 who received the Ad26.COV2.S COVID-19 vaccine or a placebo. Each CDR3 is given with its conserved first and last residue. Each record gives: D gene, V gene, J gene, CDR3 protein, CDR3 DNA. A D gene is named only where the DNA matches it firmly.

TRBD2	TRBV13	TRBJ2-5	CASSFWTSGAIQETQYF	TGTGCCAGCAGCTTCTGGACTAGCGGGGCGATCCAAGAGACCCAGTACTTC
.	TRBV3-1/TRBV3-2	TRBJ1-2	CASSHRGQTNYGYTF	TGTGCCAGCAGCCATCGGGGCCAGACCAACTATGGCTACACCTTC
.	TRBV7-8	TRBJ1-3	CASSPQGFGNTIYF	TGTGCCAGCAGCCCCCAAGGGTTCGGAAACACCATATATTTT
.	TRBV6-1	TRBJ1-5	CASSESGVYSNQPQHF	TGTGCCAGCAGTGAATCCGGGGTGTATAGCAATCAGCCCCAGCATTTT
.	TRBV7-8	TRBJ2-7	CASRTFQGPTYEQYF	TGTGCCAGCAGAACGTTCCAGGGGCCGACCTACGAGCAGTACTTC
.	TRBV5-1	TRBJ2-7	CASSLGTRALEQYF	TGCGCCAGCAGCCTCGGGACTCGCGCCCTCGAGCAGTACTTC
TRBD1	TRBV18	TRBJ1-1	CASSPTGTGNTEAFF	TGTGCCAGCTCACCAACCGGGACAGGGAACACTGAAGCTTTCTTT
.	TRBV3-1/TRBV3-2	TRBJ1-2	CASSQDSGIYGYTF	TGTGCCAGCAGCCAAGATTCCGGGATCTATGGCTACACCTTC
.	TRBV19	TRBJ2-7	CASSTERDKPSYEQYF	TGTGCCAGTAGTACGGAGCGGGACAAGCCCTCCTACGAGCAGTACTTC
TRBD1	TRBV27	TRBJ2-7	CASSFRGGLYEQYF	TGTGCCAGCAGTTTCCGAGGGGGCCTCTACGAGCAGTACTTC
.	TRBV3-1/TRBV3-2	TRBJ1-1	CASSIQGPGEAFF	TGTGCCAGCAGCATACAGGGACCTGGGGAAGCTTTCTTT
.	TRBV28	TRBJ1-3	CASSPELRNTIYF	TGTGCCAGCAGTCCTGAGCTTCGAAACACCATATATTTT
.	TRBV19	TRBJ1-3	CASSPLDVLGNTIYF	TGTGCCAGTAGTCCACTTGACGTACTAGGAAACACCATATATTTT
.	TRBV2	TRBJ1-3	CASSDVVGAGNTIYF	TGTGCCAGCAGTGACGTTGTTGGGGCTGGAAACACCATATATTTT
.	TRBV15	TRBJ1-1	CATSRVQGTEAFF	TGTGCCACCAGCAGAGTTCAGGGGACTGAAGCTTTCTTT
TRBD1	TRBV6-2/TRBV6-3	TRBJ1-2	CASSYPPGQINYGYTF	TGTGCCAGCAGTTACCCCCCGGGACAGATTAACTATGGCTACACCTTC